Detailed here is one TCR beta chain. Its antigen is still unknown. Unique molecular identifiers featured in how the TCRbeta library was prepared. TCRdb ran MiXCR on the PCR reads and lists one entry per CDR3 protein. Of around 450,000 distinct CDR3 sequences detected, 10% appear once; the ten largest clones hold around 2%. The V end lost 1 base, the J end lost 1 base, and 12 bases lay between the germline ends. The CDR3 covers 16 residues. CDR1 SGHTA and CDR2 FQGNSA come from the germline V gene. The record originates from a study of T-cell reconstitution after alpha-beta-depleted transplantation in children. Findings of the study overall: Newly generated T cells supplied most T-cell counts and diversity one year post-transplant. It was surviving recipient T cells and thymic progenitors that gave some patients high TCRbeta diversity at day 60.

The receptor comes from a child aged 2 to 15 with inherited bone marrow failure, due to receive a stem cell transplant. Here the sequenced sample was PBMCs, taken before TCRalphabeta/CD19-depleted stem cell transplant. J is TRBJ2-3 and V is TRBV7-2; D is uncertain. CDR3 coding DNA: TGTGCCAGCAGCTTAGGCCCCCCCCAGGGCACAGATACGCAGTATTTT. This translates into CASSLGPPQGTDTQYF.